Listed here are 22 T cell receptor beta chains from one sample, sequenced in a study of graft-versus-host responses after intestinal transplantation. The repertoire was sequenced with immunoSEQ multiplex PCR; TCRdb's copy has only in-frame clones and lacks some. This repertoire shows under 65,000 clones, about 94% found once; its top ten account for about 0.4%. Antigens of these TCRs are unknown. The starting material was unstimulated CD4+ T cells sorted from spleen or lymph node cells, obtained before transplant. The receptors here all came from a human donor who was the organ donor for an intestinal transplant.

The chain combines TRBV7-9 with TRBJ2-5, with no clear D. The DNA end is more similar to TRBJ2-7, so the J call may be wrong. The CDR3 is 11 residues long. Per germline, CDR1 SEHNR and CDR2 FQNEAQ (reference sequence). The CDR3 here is CASSFKGEQYF. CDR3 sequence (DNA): TGTGCCAGCAGCTTTAAAGGCGAGCAGTACTTC.

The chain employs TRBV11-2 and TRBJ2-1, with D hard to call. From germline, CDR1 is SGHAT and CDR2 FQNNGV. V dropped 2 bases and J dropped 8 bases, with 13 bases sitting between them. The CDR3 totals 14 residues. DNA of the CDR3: TGTGCCAGCAGCTTACAGAGCGTCGCGGATGAGCAGTTCTTC. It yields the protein CASSLQSVADEQFF.

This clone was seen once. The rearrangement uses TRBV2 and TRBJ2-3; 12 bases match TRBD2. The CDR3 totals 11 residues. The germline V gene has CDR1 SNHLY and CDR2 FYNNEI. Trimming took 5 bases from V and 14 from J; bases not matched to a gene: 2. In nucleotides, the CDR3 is TGTGCCAGCAGTCCGGGACTAGCGGGGTATTTT. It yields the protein CASSPGLAGYF.

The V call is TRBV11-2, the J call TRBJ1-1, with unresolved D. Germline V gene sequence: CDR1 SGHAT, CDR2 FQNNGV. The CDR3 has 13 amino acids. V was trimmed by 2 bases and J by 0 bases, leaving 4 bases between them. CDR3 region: CASSLLVNTEAFF. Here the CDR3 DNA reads TGTGCCAGCAGCTTATTAGTGAACACTGAAGCTTTCTTT.

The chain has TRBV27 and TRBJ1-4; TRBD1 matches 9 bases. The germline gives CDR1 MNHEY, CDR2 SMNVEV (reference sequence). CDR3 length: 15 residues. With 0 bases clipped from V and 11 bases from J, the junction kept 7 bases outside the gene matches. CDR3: CASSLSGTGLYKLFF. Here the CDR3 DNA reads TGTGCCAGCAGTTTATCGGGGACAGGGTTGTACAAACTGTTTTTT. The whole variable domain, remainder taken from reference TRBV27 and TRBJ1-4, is EAQVTQNPRYLITVTGKKLTVTCSQNMNHEYMSWYRQDPGLGLRQIYYSMNVEVTDKGDVPEGYKVSRKEKRNFPLILESPSPNQTSLYFCASSLSGTGLYKLFFGSGTQLSVL.

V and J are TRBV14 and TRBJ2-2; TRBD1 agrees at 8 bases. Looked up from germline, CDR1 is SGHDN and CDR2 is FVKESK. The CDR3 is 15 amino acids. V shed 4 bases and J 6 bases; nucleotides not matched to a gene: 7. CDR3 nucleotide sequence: TGTGCCAGCAGCCTGACAGGGGCTGGCGCCGGGGAGCTGTTTTTT. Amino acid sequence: CASSLTGAGAGELFF.

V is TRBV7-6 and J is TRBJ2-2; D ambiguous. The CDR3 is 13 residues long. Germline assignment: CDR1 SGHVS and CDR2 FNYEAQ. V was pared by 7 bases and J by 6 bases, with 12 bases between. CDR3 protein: CASTSRVSGELFF. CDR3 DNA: TGTGCCAGCACCTCCCGGGTGTCCGGGGAGCTGTTTTTT.

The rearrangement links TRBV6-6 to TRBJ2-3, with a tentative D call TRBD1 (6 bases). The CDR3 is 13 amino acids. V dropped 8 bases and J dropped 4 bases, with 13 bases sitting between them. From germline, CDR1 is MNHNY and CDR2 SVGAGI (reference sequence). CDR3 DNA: TGTGCCAGCGAGGGGGTCCTGCCAGATACGCAGTATTTT. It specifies CASEGVLPDTQYF.

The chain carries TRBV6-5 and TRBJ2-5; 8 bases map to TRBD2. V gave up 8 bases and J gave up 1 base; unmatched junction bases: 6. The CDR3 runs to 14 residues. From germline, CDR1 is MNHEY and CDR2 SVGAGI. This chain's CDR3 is CASAGTRGQETQYF. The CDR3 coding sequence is TGTGCCAGCGCCGGGACTAGGGGCCAAGAGACCCAGTACTTC.

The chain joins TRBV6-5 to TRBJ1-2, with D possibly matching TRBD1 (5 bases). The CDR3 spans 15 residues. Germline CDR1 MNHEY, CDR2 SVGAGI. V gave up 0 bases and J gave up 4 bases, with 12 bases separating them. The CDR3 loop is CASSYSNGAIYGYTF. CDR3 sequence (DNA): TGTGCCAGCAGTTACTCGAACGGGGCCATCTATGGCTACACCTTC.

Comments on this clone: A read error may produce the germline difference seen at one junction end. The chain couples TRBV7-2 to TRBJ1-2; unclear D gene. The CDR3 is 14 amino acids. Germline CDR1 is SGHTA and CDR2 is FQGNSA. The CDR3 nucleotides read TGTGCCAGCGGCTTAGGAAGGCAGAACTATGGTTACACCTTC. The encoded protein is CASGLGRQNYGYTF.

This chain's CDR3 is CASSQGQNTEAFF. The CDR3 nucleotides are TGTGCCAGCTCACAAGGACAGAACACTGAAGCTTTCTTT. The J gene is TRBJ1-1, the V gene TRBV18; a possible D gene is TRBD1 (5 bases). The CDR3 runs to 13 residues. Germline V gene sequence: CDR1 KGHSH, CDR2 LQKENI. Trimming left V 4 bases short and J 1 base short, with 7 bases between.

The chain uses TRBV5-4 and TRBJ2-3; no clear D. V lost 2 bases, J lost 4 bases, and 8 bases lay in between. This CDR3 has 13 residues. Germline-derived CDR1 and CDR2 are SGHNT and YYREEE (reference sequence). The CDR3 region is CASSFPGPDTQYF. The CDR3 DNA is TGTGCCAGCAGCTTTCCCGGCCCAGATACGCAGTATTTT.

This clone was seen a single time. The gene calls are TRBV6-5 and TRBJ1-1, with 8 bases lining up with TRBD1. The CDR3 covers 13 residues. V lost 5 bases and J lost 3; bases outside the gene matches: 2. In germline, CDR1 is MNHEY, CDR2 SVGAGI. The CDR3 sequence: CASSRTGYTEAFF. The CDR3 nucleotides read TGTGCCAGCAGTAGGACAGGGTACACTGAAGCTTTCTTT.

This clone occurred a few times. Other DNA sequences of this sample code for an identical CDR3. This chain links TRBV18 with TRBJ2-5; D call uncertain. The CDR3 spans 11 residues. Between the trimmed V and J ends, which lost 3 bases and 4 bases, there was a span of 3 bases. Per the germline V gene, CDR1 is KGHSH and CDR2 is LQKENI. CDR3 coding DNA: TGTGCCAGCTCACCGGGAGAGACCCAGTACTTC. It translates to CASSPGETQYF.

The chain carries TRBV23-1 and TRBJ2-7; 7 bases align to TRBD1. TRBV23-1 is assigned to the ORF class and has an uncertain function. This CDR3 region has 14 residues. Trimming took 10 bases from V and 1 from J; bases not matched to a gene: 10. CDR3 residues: CATCSRDRSYEQYF. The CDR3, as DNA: TGCGCCACCTGCTCCCGGGACAGATCCTACGAGCAGTACTTC.

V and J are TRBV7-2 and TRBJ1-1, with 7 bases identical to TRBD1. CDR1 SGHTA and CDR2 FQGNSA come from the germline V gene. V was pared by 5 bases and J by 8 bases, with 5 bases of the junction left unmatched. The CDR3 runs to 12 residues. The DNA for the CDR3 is TGTGCCAGCAGCGAGGGACAGCGAGAAGCTTTCTTT. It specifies CASSEGQREAFF.

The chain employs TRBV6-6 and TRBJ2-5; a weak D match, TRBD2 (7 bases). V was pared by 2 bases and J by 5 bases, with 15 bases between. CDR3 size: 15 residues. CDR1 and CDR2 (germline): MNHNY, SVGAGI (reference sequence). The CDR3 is CASSYARGAAETQYF. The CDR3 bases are TGTGCCAGCAGTTACGCTCGGGGGGCGGCGGAGACCCAGTACTTC.

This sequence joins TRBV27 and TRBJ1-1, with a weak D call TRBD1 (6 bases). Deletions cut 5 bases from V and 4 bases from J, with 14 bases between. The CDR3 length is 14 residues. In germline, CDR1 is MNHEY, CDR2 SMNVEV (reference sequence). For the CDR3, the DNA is TGTGCCAGCAGTCGCGACAGGAGGGGCACTGAAGCTTTCTTT. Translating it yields CASSRDRRGTEAFF.

Written as DNA, the CDR3 is TGCGCCAGCAGTGACTCCAACAGGGGGCGGCGCGTGGGCGAGCAGTACTTC. Translating it yields CASSDSNRGRRVGEQYF. The V and J genes are TRBV10-2 and TRBJ2-7; 9 bases line up with TRBD1. Looked up from germline, CDR1 is WSHSY and CDR2 is SAAADI. This CDR3 is 17 amino acids long. V lost 3 bases and J lost 6; bases outside the gene matches: 15.

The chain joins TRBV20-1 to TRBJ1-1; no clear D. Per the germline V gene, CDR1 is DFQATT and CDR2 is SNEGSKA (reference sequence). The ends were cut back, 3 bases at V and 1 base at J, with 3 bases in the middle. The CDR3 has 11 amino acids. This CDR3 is CSARENTEAFF. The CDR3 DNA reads TGCAGTGCTAGGGAGAACACTGAAGCTTTCTTT.

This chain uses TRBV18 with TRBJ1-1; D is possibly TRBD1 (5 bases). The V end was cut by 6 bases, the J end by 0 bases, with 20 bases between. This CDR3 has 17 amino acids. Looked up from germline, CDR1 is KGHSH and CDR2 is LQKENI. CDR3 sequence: CASSGRPSWGMNTEAFF. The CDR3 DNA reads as TGTGCCAGCTCGGGTCGGCCGTCATGGGGCATGAACACTGAAGCTTTCTTT.